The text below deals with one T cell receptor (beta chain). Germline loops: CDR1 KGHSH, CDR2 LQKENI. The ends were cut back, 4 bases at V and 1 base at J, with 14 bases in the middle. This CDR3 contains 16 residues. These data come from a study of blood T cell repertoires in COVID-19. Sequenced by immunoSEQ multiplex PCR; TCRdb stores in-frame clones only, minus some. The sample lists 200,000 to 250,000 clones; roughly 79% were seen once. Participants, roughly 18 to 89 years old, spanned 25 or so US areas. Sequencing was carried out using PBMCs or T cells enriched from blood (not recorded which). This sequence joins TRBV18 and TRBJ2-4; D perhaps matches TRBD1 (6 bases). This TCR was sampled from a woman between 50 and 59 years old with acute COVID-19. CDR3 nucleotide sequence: TGTGCCAGCTCACAACAGGGCGCTCTCGCCAAAAACATTCAGTACTTC. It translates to CASSQQGALAKNIQYF.